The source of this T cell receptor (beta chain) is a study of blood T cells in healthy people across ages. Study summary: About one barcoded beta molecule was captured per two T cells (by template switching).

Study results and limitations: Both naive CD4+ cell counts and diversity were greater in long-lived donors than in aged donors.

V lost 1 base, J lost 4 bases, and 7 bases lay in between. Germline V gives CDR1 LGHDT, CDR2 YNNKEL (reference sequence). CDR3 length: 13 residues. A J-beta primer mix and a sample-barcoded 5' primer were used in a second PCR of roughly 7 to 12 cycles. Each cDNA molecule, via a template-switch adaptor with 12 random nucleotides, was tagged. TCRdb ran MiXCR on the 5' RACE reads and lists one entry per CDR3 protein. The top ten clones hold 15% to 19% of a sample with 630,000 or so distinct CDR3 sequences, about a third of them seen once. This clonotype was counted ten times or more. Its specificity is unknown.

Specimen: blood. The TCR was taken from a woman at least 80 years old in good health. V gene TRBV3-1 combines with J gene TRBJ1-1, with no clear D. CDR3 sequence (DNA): TGTGCCAGCAGCCAAGGAATCGGCACTGAAGCTTTCTTT. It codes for CASSQGIGTEAFF.